This TCR beta chain was found in a study of T cells in Graves' hyperthyroidism and ophthalmopathy. In the study overall: Staff took peripheral blood when the initial diagnosis was made, before any treatment began.

Trimming took 5 bases from V and 9 from J; bases not matched to a gene: 8. CDR3 length equals 12 residues. Germline CDR1 GTSNPN, CDR2 SVGIG (reference sequence). General study findings and limits: Researchers found most expanded thyroid clonotypes above 0.001 in blood as well. Ophthalmopathy was told apart from stable hyperthyroidism by a 13 V-J model.

Diagnosis rested on symptoms, serum thyroxine and TRAb, thyroid ultrasound, and orbital computed tomography. TCR beta CDR3 sequences were amplified from RNA transcripts. A first-round RT-PCR of the TCR CDR3 used the HTBI primer set. TCRdb reprocessed the multiplex PCR reads via MiXCR and lists one record per CDR3 protein. The data contain roughly 180,000 distinct CDR3 sequences, 9.4% of them seen just once; the ten biggest clones take up approximately 24%. This clonotype came up many times. Its antigen is not known. The sequenced sample consisted of blood. The rearrangement links TRBV30 to TRBJ1-2; 8 bases are a match to TRBD1. The TCR sequence derives from a woman aged 18-29 years with Graves' hyperthyroidism that later progressed to Graves' ophthalmopathy. Written as DNA, the CDR3 is TGTGCCTGGGATGCAGGGGGCGCGAGCTACACCTTC. It encodes CAWDAGGASYTF.